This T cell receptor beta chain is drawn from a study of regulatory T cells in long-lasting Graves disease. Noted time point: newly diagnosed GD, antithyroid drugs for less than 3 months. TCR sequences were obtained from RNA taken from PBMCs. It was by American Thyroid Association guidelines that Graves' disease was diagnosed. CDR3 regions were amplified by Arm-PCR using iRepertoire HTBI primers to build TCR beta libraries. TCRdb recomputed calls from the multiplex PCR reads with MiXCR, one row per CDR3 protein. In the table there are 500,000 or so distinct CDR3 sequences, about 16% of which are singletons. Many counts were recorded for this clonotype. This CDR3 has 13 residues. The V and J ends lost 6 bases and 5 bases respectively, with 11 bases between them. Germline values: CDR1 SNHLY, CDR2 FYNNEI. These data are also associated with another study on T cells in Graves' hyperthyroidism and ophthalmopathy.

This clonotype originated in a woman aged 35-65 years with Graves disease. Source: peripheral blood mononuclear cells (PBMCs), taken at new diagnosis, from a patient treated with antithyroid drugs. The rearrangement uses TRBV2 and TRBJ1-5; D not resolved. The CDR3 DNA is TGTGCCAGCAGCTGGACCGAAGATCAGCCCCAGCATTTT. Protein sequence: CASSWTEDQPQHF. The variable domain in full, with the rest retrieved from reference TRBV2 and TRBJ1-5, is EPEVTQTPSHQVTQMGQEVILRCVPISNHLYFYWYRQILGQKVEFLVSFYNNEISEKSEIFDDQFSVERPDGSNFTLKIRSTKLEDSAMYFCASSWTEDQPQHFGDGTRLSIL.